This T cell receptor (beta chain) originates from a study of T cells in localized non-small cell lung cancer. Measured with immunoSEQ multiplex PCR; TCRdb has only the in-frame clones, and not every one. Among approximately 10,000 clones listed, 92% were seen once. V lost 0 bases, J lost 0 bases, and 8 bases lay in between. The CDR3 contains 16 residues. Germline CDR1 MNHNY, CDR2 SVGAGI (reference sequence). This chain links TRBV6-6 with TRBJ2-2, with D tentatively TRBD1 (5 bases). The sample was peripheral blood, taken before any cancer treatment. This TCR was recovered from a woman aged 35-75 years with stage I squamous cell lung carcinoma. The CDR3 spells CASSYSRVANTGELFF. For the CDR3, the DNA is TGTGCCAGCAGTTACTCCAGGGTCGCGAACACCGGGGAGCTGTTTTTT.